This T cell receptor (beta chain) was sequenced during a study of blood T cell repertoires in COVID-19. Profiled with immunoSEQ multiplex PCR; TCRdb holds only in-frame clones, not every one. The data hold around 250,000 clones, with roughly 84% observed a single time. Sequenced material: peripheral blood. This TCR derives from a woman between 35 and 50 years old who had recovered from COVID-19.

CDR3 coding DNA: TGCGCCAGCAGCTTGGGGTCTTGGGAGACCTACGAGCAGTACTTC. This gives the protein CASSLGSWETYEQYF. The chain couples TRBV5-1 to TRBJ2-7, with D maybe TRBD2 (5 bases). CDR1 and CDR2 from the germline V gene are SGHRS and YFSETQ. The CDR3 extends over 15 amino acids. The V end lost 0 bases, the J end lost 2 bases, and 12 bases lay between the germline ends.